The entry that follows covers one TCR beta chain sequence. Its antigen remains unknown. Libraries were prepared by immunoSEQ multiplex PCR; TCRdb keeps only in-frame clonotypes and omits some of them. The repertoire includes some 150,000 clones, more than 80% of them detected once, and more than 4% sits in the top ten. These data belong to a study of T cell responses to AZD1222 COVID-19 vaccine. Study-level points and caveats: Donor demographics were predominantly white British with a female majority; clonal diversity may be underestimated. Only 5 to 7 AZD1222 recipients tested seropositive at baseline. A reported finding is that nearly half of spike-specific TCRs target unmutated variant regions. The repertoires were collected only after the peak T cell response.

This CDR3 region has 16 residues. The V segment lost 8 bases and the J segment 7 bases; nucleotides outside the gene matches: 18. Germline V gene lookup returns CDR1 GTSNPN and CDR2 SVGIG (reference sequence). Sequenced material: peripheral blood, taken 28 days after the second dose of the MenACWY control vaccine. The rearrangement joins TRBV30 to TRBJ2-1; the match to TRBD1 covers 9 bases. The clonotype comes from an adult who received the MenACWY meningococcal vaccine as a control. The CDR3 sequence: CARSPGTGYGGNEQFF. DNA for the CDR3: TGTGCCCGCAGTCCCGGGACAGGGTACGGCGGGAATGAGCAGTTCTTC.